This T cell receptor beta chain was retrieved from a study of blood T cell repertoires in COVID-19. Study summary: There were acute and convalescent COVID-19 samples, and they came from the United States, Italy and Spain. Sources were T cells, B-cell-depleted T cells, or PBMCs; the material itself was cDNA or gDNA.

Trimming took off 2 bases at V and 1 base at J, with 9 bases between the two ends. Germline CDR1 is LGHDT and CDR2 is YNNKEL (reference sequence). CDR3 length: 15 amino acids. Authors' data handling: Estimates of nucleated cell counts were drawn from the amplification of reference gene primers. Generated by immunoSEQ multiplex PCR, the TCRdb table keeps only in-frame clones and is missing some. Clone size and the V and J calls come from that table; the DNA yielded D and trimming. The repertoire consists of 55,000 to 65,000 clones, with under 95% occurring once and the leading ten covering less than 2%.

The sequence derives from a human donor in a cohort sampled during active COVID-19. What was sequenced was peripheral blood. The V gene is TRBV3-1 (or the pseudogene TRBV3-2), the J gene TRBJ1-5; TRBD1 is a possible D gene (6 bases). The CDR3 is CASSQRGQSNQPQHF. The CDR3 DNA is TGTGCCAGCAGCCAAAGGGGACAAAGCAATCAGCCCCAGCATTTT.